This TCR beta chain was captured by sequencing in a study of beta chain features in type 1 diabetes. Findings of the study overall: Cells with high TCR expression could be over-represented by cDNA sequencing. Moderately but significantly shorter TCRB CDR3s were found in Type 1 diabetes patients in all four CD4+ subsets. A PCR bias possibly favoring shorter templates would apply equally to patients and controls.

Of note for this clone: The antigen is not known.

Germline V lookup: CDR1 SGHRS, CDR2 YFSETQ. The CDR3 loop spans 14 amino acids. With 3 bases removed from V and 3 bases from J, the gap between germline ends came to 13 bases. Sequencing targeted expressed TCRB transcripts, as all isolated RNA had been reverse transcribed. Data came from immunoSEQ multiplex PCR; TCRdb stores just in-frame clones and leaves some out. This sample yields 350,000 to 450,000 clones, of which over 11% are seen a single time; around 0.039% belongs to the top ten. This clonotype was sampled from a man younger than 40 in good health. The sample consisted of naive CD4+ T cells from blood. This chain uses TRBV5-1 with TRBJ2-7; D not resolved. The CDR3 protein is CASSYLWVGYEQYF. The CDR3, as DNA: TGCGCCAGCAGCTACCTATGGGTGGGCTACGAGCAGTACTTC.